This TCR beta chain was sequenced during a study of CD8 T cells in Susac syndrome. TCR beta from blood CD8+ and CD4+ T cells was sequenced. Random hexamers served to reverse transcribe roughly 0.45 to 1 ug RNA. TCRdb ran MiXCR on the immunoSEQ multiplex PCR reads and lists one entry per CDR3 protein. Of a few hundred thousand distinct CDR3 sequences listed, roughly 90% were seen once; the top ten hold approximately 0.13%. The germline V gene encodes CDR1 LNHNV and CDR2 YYDKDF (reference sequence). The CDR3 contains 12 residues. Trimming stripped 4 bases from V and 4 bases from J, with 7 bases between.

Sequencing used CD8+ T cells from PBMCs. This chain connects TRBV15 to TRBJ1-1; no clear D gene. This clonotype was obtained from a human donor with multiple sclerosis. The CDR3 sequence is CATSMWGTEAFF. CDR3 nucleotides: TGTGCCACCAGCATGTGGGGCACTGAAGCTTTCTTT.